This section outlines one T cell receptor beta chain sequence together with its context. Its antigen remains unidentified. No clone much larger than this one lies a single base away; base qualities are absent. Using the deep immunoSEQ assay, multiplex PCR amplified TCR CDR3 regions from genomic DNA. Extracted genomic DNA from each cell subset was spread evenly across all wells of several immunoSEQ 96-well plates, with each plate serving as a replicate. For unsorted PBMC, about 0.3 ug genomic DNA, equal to roughly 33,000 T cell genomes, was loaded into each replicate PCR. Ten immunoSEQ deep assay plates were used to sequence the unsorted PBMC genomic DNA. Purified libraries were measured with a Qubit 3.0 fluorometer, size-checked on a Bioanalyzer 2100, and measured again with the KAPA Library Quantification kit. A separate single-read 150-cycle Illumina NextSeq 550 flow cell was used to sequence each immunoSEQ 96-well plate. On the study's bioinformatics: Because the immunoSEQ output held only junctional sequences and lacked quality scores, the filtering could not match the filtering applied to full-length reads. Sequences were annotated with PyIR, a Python wrapper for IgBLAST v1.9, and V/J genes and CDR3 were assigned using IMGT germline references. Reads with weak V/J assignments (E-value above 1e-6), missing CDR3, stop codons, out-of-frame junctions, or ambiguous translated residues were removed. V3J clonotypes were defined as sequences sharing the same inferred V gene, J gene, and CDR3 amino acid sequence. To compute the percentage overlap between repertoires, the number of shared unique clonotypes was divided by the size of the smaller repertoire. Repertoire richness was assessed with RTK rarefaction, the Chao1 estimator, and Recon v2.1 estimates of unobserved clonotypes. Held by TCRdb, this immuneACCESS table contains in-frame sequences only and omits some clones. Under half of the omission traces to an unresolved V gene where checked; the cause of the rest is unknown. The V and J calls and clone size are taken from that table; D and trimming were inferred from the DNA. The sample has fewer than 550,000 clones on record, nearly 80% of them singletons. Of the sample, around 13% is held by the ten largest clones.

This sample is drawn from a study of shared clonotypes between healthy human individuals (TCRdb year 2020). Looking at the study overall: The cohort included three men and a couple of women between 18 and 49 years of age. Different laboratories and diverse techniques were used to prepare libraries and sequence TCR repertoires, to increase sequencing depth and limit assay-specific biases. The study deeply sequenced blood TCR repertoires of 5 or 6 healthy adults to estimate repertoire size and the extent of clonotype sharing between individuals. Per donor, leukapheresis produced somewhere between about 0.94 and 10 billion PBMCs.

Donors were healthy HIV-negative adults with no recently reported acute infections or vaccinations. Every donor was a Caucasian adult living in Nashville, Tennessee, USA. For unsorted samples, 80 million to 100 million PBMCs were counted, and genomic DNA was extracted using the QIAamp DNA Blood Mini kit. Blood was collected by leukapheresis, and PBMCs were isolated by Ficoll-Histopaque density gradient centrifugation and then cryopreserved in liquid nitrogen vapor phase. The CDR3 starts with the cysteine, ends with the phenylalanine, and has 17 residues. Kept here is only the CDR3 DNA, which spans 51 bases and is read in frame from base 1. As encoded in the germline V gene, CDR1 is SGDLS while CDR2 is YYNGEE. Relative to germline, V is missing 4 bases and J is missing 2 bases, with 11 bases of the junction outside any gene match. Broad study findings and their caveats: The genetic and exposure-history diversity represented was limited by the small number of donors. Only blood was sampled, and tissue TCR repertoires likely differ from those in blood. Pairwise subsampling indicated that sequencing depth was expected to affect the degree of clonotype sharing among donors.

This clonotype was obtained from a middle-aged woman in good health. Some clones in this sample may be carry-over from other donors' samples. The rearranged segments are TRBV9 and TRBJ2-1; 8 bases in between match TRBD2. The specimen sequenced was PBMCs. The DNA sequence is given as TGTGCCAGCAGCTCCCGGGCTAGCGGGCCGACCTACAATGAGCAGTTCTTC. Translated, this is CASSSRASGPTYNEQFF.